This TCR beta chain was obtained from a study of blood T cell repertoires in COVID-19. The overall study: Samples representing acute and convalescent COVID-19 were sourced from the United States, Italy and Spain.

Sequenced by immunoSEQ multiplex PCR; TCRdb stores in-frame clones only, minus some. The sample includes some 290,000 clones, around 92% of them seen just once. Germline V CDR1 and CDR2: SGHTA, FQGNSA. The V end lost 0 bases, the J end lost 10 bases, and 7 bases lay between the germline ends. This CDR3 comprises 13 residues. A word on this clone: In the same sample, other DNA sequences code for this CDR3.

Individuals drawn from 24 US areas were roughly 18 to 95 years old. The recovered donors of Cohort 3 showed two negative PCRs, clearance, or symptom resolution. This TCR was sampled from a woman in her twenties or thirties who had recovered from COVID-19. The chain couples TRBV7-2 to TRBJ1-6; no clear D gene. The specimen was PBMCs or T cells enriched from blood (not recorded which). The CDR3 DNA reads as TGTGCCAGCAGCTTAGCGCAGAACTCACCCCTCCACTTT. It is translated as CASSLAQNSPLHF.